Sequencing of this TCR beta chain was carried out in a study of cytomegalovirus exposure and HLA in healthy donors. Study background: The 90 to 150 validation repertoires used the same platform as the 666 first-cohort repertoires, a later analysis reported. The study, taken as a whole, reports: Among the CMV-associated chains, a few were confirmed in vitro as specific for CMV antigens. According to a subsequent analysis, TCR clusters from the first cohort were inclined to appear together in the 90 to 150 validation repertoires.

This CDR3 has 13 amino acids. Germline CDR1 is LNHDA and CDR2 is SQIVND (reference sequence). The ends lost 2 bases at V and 8 bases at J; junction bases unmatched: 4. For this clone: The antigen is undetermined.

Donors were drawn from the 120-subject validation cohort, separate from the roughly 700-subject first cohort. Using immunoSEQ multiplex PCR, the repertoire was profiled, and TCRdb retains in-frame clones only, with some absent. The sample lists some 180,000 clones, approximately 86% occurring once. The chain couples TRBV19 to TRBJ1-2; TRBD1 matches 8 bases. The TCR originated in a young man in good health and CMV-seropositive. Sequencing was done on a sample of PBMCs. In DNA, the CDR3 is TGTGCCAGTAGTATAAACAGGGGGGACGGCTACACCTTC. It encodes CASSINRGDGYTF.